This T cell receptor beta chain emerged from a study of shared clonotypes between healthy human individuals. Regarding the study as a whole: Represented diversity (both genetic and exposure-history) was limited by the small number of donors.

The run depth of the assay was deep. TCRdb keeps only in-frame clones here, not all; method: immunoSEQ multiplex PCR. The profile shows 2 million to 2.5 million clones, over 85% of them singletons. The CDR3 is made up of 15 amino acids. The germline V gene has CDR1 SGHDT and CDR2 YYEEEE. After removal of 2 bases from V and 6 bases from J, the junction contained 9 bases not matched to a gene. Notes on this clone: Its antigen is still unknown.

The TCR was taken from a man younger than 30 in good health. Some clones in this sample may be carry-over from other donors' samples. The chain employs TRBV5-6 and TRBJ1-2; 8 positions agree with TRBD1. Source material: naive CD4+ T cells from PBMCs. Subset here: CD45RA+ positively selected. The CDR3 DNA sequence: TGTGCCAGCAGCTTTCAGGGGGCGCTTGACCATGGCTACACCTTC. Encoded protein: CASSFQGALDHGYTF.